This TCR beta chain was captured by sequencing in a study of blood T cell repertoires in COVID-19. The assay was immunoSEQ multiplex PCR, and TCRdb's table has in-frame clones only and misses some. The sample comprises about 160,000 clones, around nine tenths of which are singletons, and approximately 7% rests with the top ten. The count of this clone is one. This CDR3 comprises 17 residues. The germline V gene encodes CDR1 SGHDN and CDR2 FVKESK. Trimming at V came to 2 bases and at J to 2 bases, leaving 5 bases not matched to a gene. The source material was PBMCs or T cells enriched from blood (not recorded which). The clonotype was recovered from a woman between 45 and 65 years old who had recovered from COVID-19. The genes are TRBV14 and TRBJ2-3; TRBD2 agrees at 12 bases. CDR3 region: CASSQLAGGRSTDTQYF. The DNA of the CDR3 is TGTGCCAGCAGCCAACTAGCGGGGGGGCGGTCCACAGATACGCAGTATTTT.